Listed below are T cell receptor beta chains from one sample, sequenced in a study of human T cells and chemical hapten exposure. TCRdb processed the RACE reads anew with MiXCR; each CDR3 protein has one entry. Of 50,000 to 65,000 distinct CDR3 sequences in the sample, about 9.2% were seen once. The source was whole blood, collected in connection with sensitization to the hapten diphenylcyclopropenone (DPC). Source of these receptors: a woman in her thirties or forties with alopecia areata. Some clones in this sample may be carry-over from other donors' samples. The CDR3 runs from the conserved cysteine through the conserved F or W. The D gene is left open where the match is weak. Where a row states a size, it is once, few, many or the class of an expanded clone; other rows omit it.

size: NA; V: TRBV7-2; J: TRBJ2-3; D: TRBD2; DNA: TGTGCCAGCAGCTTAGCGGCTAGCGGGGGGCTCACAGATACGCAGTATTTT; CDR3: CASSLAASGGLTDTQYF
size: NA; V: TRBV11-2; J: TRBJ1-6; D: NA; DNA: TGTGCCAGCAGCTTAGTTCAGGGCAAAGGGACCTATAATTCACCCCTCCACTTT; CDR3: CASSLVQGKGTYNSPLHF
size: many; V: TRBV20-1; J: TRBJ2-3; D: TRBD2; DNA: TGCAGTGCCTCACTAGCGGGGGATAGCACAGATACGCAGTATTTT; CDR3: CSASLAGDSTDTQYF
size: once; V: TRBV6-5; J: TRBJ2-5; D: TRBD2; DNA: TGTGCCAGCGGTATTACTAGCGGGGGAGATGAGACCCAGTACTTC; CDR3: CASGITSGGDETQYF
size: many; V: TRBV20-1; J: TRBJ1-3; D: NA; DNA: TGCAGTGCTAGAGCCCGGGCCTCTGGAAACACCATATATTTT; CDR3: CSARARASGNTIYF
size: few; V: TRBV9; J: TRBJ1-2; D: TRBD1; DNA: TGTGCCAGCAGCGTAGCCGCAGGGGGCTCGCACTATGGCTACACCTTC; CDR3: CASSVAAGGSHYGYTF
size: many; V: TRBV4-1; J: TRBJ2-5; D: TRBD2; DNA: TGCGCCAGCAGCCGCACTAGCGGGGCGAACAAGGGGCAGGAGACCCAGTACTTC; CDR3: CASSRTSGANKGQETQYF
size: many; V: TRBV7-6; J: TRBJ2-1; D: NA; DNA: TGTGCCAGCAGCTCGGGGCCCTCCCGATCCTACAATGAGCAGTTCTTC; CDR3: CASSSGPSRSYNEQFF
size: NA; V: TRBV4-3; J: TRBJ2-2; D: TRBD2; DNA: TGCGCCAGCAGCCAAGTGGTAATAGCGGGGGGGCCGGACACCGGGGAGCTGTTTTTT; CDR3: CASSQVVIAGGPDTGELFF
size: many; V: TRBV6-5; J: TRBJ1-6; D: TRBD1; DNA: TGTGCCAGCAGTGGGCGGCCGGGACAGGGTCGTTCACCCCTCCACTTT; CDR3: CASSGRPGQGRSPLHF
size: many; V: TRBV11-2; J: TRBJ1-6; D: NA; DNA: TGTGCCAGCAGCTTCACAGCTGGAGGTAATTCACCCCTCCACTTT; CDR3: CASSFTAGGNSPLHF
size: few; V: TRBV20-1; J: TRBJ1-4; D: TRBD1; DNA: TGCAGTGCTAGAGAGAGGGGGCCTGGAGAAAAACTGTTTTTT; CDR3: CSARERGPGEKLFF
size: few; V: TRBV30; J: TRBJ1-1; D: TRBD1; DNA: TGTGCCTGGACTATCAGGGGGCGAGGTGAAGCTTTCTTT; CDR3: CAWTIRGRGEAFF
size: NA; V: TRBV20-1; J: TRBJ2-7; D: NA; DNA: TGCAGTGCTAGCTCTAGTTACGAGCAGTACTTC; CDR3: CSASSSYEQYF
size: NA; V: TRBV4-2; J: TRBJ1-6; D: NA; DNA: TGTGCCAGCACGGGCGATACGACGGAGTATAATTCACCCCTCCACTTT; CDR3: CASTGDTTEYNSPLHF
size: NA; V: TRBV20-1; J: TRBJ2-1; D: NA; DNA: TGCAGTGCTCTAGGGGGGGATGAGCAGTTCTTC; CDR3: CSALGGDEQFF
size: NA; V: TRBV6-6; J: TRBJ1-1; D: NA; DNA: TGTGCCAGCAGTTACTCGTTAGGGGAAGCTTTCTTT; CDR3: CASSYSLGEAFF
size: many; V: TRBV15; J: TRBJ2-1; D: NA; DNA: TGTGCCACCAGCAGAGAGGTGGGGGGTTACAATGAGCAGTTCTTC; CDR3: CATSREVGGYNEQFF
size: many; V: TRBV10-3; J: TRBJ1-1; D: NA; DNA: TGTGCCATCAGCGGTCCCAGCACTGAAGCTTTCTTT; CDR3: CAISGPSTEAFF
size: few; V: TRBV27; J: TRBJ1-5; D: TRBD1; DNA: TGTGCCAGCAGTTTGAGCGGACAGGGGTCGGTTAATCAGCCCCAGCATTTT; CDR3: CASSLSGQGSVNQPQHF
size: many; V: TRBV11-3; J: TRBJ2-1; D: TRBD2; DNA: TGTGCCAGCAGCCACCCGGGGTACGGGGGGGACAATGAGCAGTTCTTC; CDR3: CASSHPGYGGDNEQFF
size: many; V: TRBV5-6; J: TRBJ1-1; D: NA; DNA: TGTGCCAGCAGCTTGGTTGGACGGGTGAACACTGAAGCTTTCTTT; CDR3: CASSLVGRVNTEAFF
size: many; V: TRBV29-1; J: TRBJ2-7; D: TRBD1; DNA: TGCAGCGCTGGACAGGAACACACCTACGAGCAGTACTTC; CDR3: CSAGQEHTYEQYF
size: many; V: TRBV4-1; J: TRBJ1-4; D: TRBD1; DNA: TGCGCCAGCAGCCTCCGGGACAGGGGTCTTGATAATGAAAAACTGTTTTTT; CDR3: CASSLRDRGLDNEKLFF